Sequencing of this T cell receptor (beta chain) was carried out in a study of T cell responses to AZD1222 COVID-19 vaccine. Study in general: Second doses were pooled across both intervals (about 4 or about 12 weeks). Study findings and constraints: There were mostly white British donors and more females than males, and clonal diversity was possibly underestimated. Per reports, nearly half of all spike-specific TCRs target regions that are unmutated in variants. In all cases, repertoires were sampled only after the peak T cell response.

In regard to this clone: Its antigen is unidentified.

TCRdb's table, derived via immunoSEQ multiplex PCR, lists solely in-frame clones and lacks some. The sample comprises 130,000 to 150,000 clones, over 75% of which are singletons, and around 1.4% rests with the top ten. The sequence came from an adult in good health. The starting material was peripheral blood, obtained on day 0 of AZD1222 vaccination.

CDR3 loop: CASSLFASGSNTQYF. The CDR3 DNA sequence: TGTGCCAGCAGCTTATTCGCTAGCGGGTCAAATACGCAGTATTTT. This chain uses TRBV7-6 with TRBJ2-3, with 8 positions matching TRBD2. The V gene's germline CDR1 is SGHVS and CDR2 FNYEAQ. The CDR3 runs to 15 residues. Trimming took 2 bases from V and 7 from J; bases not matched to a gene: 8.